A selection of T cell receptor beta chains follows, all from one sample in a study of shared clonotypes between healthy human individuals. This table comes from immunoSEQ multiplex PCR, and its TCRdb copy is limited to in-frame clones, with some not included. The sample records about 500,000 clones, over 60% being singletons. Material for sequencing was PBMCs. The receptors were gathered from a woman in her thirties or forties in good health. Some clones in this sample may be carry-over from other donors' samples. Both conserved end residues are part of each CDR3.

cdr3_aa: CASSLAGTGQETQYF
v_call: TRBV5-1
j_call: TRBJ2-5

cdr3_aa: CSVGADTALEQYF
v_call: TRBV29-1
j_call: TRBJ2-7

cdr3_aa: CASRMTGATGGQYF
v_call: TRBV27
j_call: TRBJ2-7

cdr3_aa: CAWSVPGLNTEAFF
v_call: TRBV30
j_call: TRBJ1-1

cdr3_aa: CASSLARRSGELFF
v_call: TRBV7-2
j_call: TRBJ2-2

cdr3_aa: CASSQGAGRPARETQYF
v_call: TRBV14
j_call: TRBJ2-5

cdr3_aa: CASSLGDRNTEAFF
v_call: TRBV6-6
j_call: TRBJ1-1

cdr3_aa: CASSATAYEQYF
v_call: TRBV2
j_call: .

cdr3_aa: CATSSGLASTDTQYF
v_call: TRBV15
j_call: TRBJ2-3

cdr3_aa: CASSAGATDTQYF
v_call: TRBV5-4
j_call: TRBJ2-3

cdr3_aa: CASSGTTITGELFF
v_call: TRBV2
j_call: TRBJ2-2